The T cell receptor beta chain under discussion was sequenced for a study of blood T cell repertoires in COVID-19. Study background: The United States, Italy and Spain were the sources of the acute and convalescent COVID-19 samples.

Authors' processing steps: Estimates of nucleated cell counts were drawn from the amplification of reference gene primers. Sequenced by immunoSEQ multiplex PCR; TCRdb stores in-frame clones only, minus some. V and J calls and clone size follow that table, whereas D and trimming were derived from the DNA. Among about 220,000 clones listed, 65% to 85% were seen once. Unmatched junction bases numbered 10, after V lost 0 bases and J lost 9 bases. The CDR3 is made up of 16 amino acids. The germline CDR1 and CDR2 sequences are SGDLS and YYNGEE. Material: peripheral blood. This sequence was found in a human donor in a cohort sampled during active COVID-19. The V and J genes are TRBV9 and TRBJ2-1; 9 positions match TRBD2. CDR3 sequence: CASSVVDSGGSGEQFF. In DNA, the CDR3 is TGTGCCAGCAGCGTAGTAGATAGCGGGGGATCCGGTGAGCAGTTCTTC.